The clone carrying this T cell receptor (beta chain) showed up just once. The data were obtained in a study of shared clonotypes between healthy human individuals. The ends lost 4 bases at V and 6 bases at J; junction bases unmatched: 7. CDR3 length equals 15 residues. CDR1 and CDR2 from the germline V gene are MDHEN and SYDVKM. Each of the donors was a healthy adult who was HIV-negative and had not had a recent acute infection or vaccination. Template amounts of roughly 280 ng DNA, approximately 30,000 T cell genomes, were employed in unsorted PBMC replicate PCRs. Libraries were prepared by immunoSEQ multiplex PCR; TCRdb keeps only in-frame clonotypes and omits some of them. The sample includes fewer than 600,000 clones, more than 75% of them seen just once.

The specimen sequenced was PBMCs. The clonotype was recovered from a woman between 40 and 55 years old in good health. Some clones in this sample may be carry-over from other donors' samples. The chain couples TRBV28 to TRBJ1-2; 11 nucleotides align to TRBD1. CDR3 nucleotides: TGTGCCAGCAGTTCAATTGGACAGGGGGCGGATGGCTACACCTTC. Translated: CASSSIGQGADGYTF.